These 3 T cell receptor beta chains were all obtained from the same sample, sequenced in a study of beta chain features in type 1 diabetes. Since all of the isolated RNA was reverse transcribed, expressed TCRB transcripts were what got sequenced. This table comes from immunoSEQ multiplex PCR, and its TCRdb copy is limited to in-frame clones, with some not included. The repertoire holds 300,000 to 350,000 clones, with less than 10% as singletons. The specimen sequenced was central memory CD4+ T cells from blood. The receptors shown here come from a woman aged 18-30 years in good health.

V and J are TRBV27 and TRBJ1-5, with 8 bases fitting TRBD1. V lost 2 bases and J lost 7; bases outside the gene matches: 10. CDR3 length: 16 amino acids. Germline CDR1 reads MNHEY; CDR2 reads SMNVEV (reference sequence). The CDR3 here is CASSLKGTGRRQPQHF. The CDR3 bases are TGTGCCAGCAGTTTAAAAGGGACAGGTCGAAGACAGCCCCAGCATTTT.

The CDR3 protein is CASKDNSTDTQYF. In DNA form, the CDR3 reads TGTGCCAGCAAAGACAATAGCACAGATACGCAGTATTTT. This chain joins TRBV6-6 and TRBJ2-3; no definite D call. The CDR3 runs to 13 residues. CDR1 MNHNY and CDR2 SVGAGI come from the germline V gene (reference sequence). V lost 7 bases, J lost 0 bases, and 8 bases lay in between.

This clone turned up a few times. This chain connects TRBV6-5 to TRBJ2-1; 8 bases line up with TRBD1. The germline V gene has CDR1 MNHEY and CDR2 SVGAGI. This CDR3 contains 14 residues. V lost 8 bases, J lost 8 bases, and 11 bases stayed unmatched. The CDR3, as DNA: TGTGCCAGCTCCCAGGGGGCGTTGTTCTATGAGCAGTTCTTC. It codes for CASSQGALFYEQFF.